This T cell receptor (beta chain) stems from a study of blood T cell repertoires in COVID-19. Sequenced by immunoSEQ multiplex PCR; TCRdb stores in-frame clones only, minus some. The repertoire holds fewer than 110,000 clones, 85% to 95% seen once, with approximately 5.7% in the top ten. V gave up 4 bases and J gave up 8 bases, with 19 bases separating them. CDR3 length equals 15 residues. Germline CDR1 and CDR2: SGHRS and YFSETQ. The sample taken for sequencing was peripheral blood. V usage is TRBV5-1 and J usage is TRBJ2-1; maybe TRBD2 (6 bases). The sequence was collected from a man between 45 and 60 years old with active COVID-19. CDR3 residues: CASSLGDFRRDEQFF. The CDR3 DNA sequence: TGCGCCAGCAGCCTGGGGGACTTTCGGCGAGATGAGCAGTTCTTC. The full variable domain, its missing parts supplied by reference TRBV5-1 and TRBJ2-1, is KAGVTQTPRYLIKTRGQQVTLSCSPISGHRSVSWYQQTPGQGLQFLFEYFSETQRNKGNFPGRFSGRQFSNSRSEMNVSTLELGDSALYLCASSLGDFRRDEQFFGPGTRLTVL.